These 20 T cell receptor beta chains share one sample of origin, sequenced in a study of blood T cell repertoires in COVID-19. Repertoires were generated with immunoSEQ multiplex PCR, while TCRdb's copy carries only in-frame clones and drops some. The sample carries around 70,000 clones, roughly 80% recorded once. Sequencing was performed on peripheral blood. The source is a man between 65 and 80 years old who had recovered from COVID-19.

CDR3 amino acids: CASSPVRDYEQYF. CDR3 sequence (DNA): TGTGCCAGCTCACCGGTCAGGGACTACGAGCAGTACTTC. V usage is TRBV18 and J usage is TRBJ2-7; a possible D gene is TRBD1 (5 bases). The CDR3 spans 13 residues. The germline V and J ends were trimmed by 3 bases and 3 bases, with 9 bases remaining between them. Germline V gene data show CDR1 as KGHSH and CDR2 as LQKENI.

The chain uses TRBV5-1 and TRBJ1-3; 9 bases fit TRBD1. The CDR3 sequence is 16 residues long. Germline CDR1 reads SGHRS; CDR2 reads YFSETQ. Trimming cost V 0 bases and J 4 bases; bases outside gene matches: 5. CDR3 bases: TGCGCCAGCAGCTTGGAGGGACAGGGTCAAGGAAACACCATATATTTT. Translation gives CASSLEGQGQGNTIYF.

The rearrangement links TRBV6-5 to TRBJ1-2; the match to TRBD1 covers 10 bases. The CDR3 covers 13 residues. Germline CDR1 reads MNHEY; CDR2 reads SVGAGI. Trimming removed 11 bases from V and 8 bases from J; junction bases left unmatched: 11. CDR3 DNA: TGTGCCGGTGGGACAGGGGACTTAGGGGGCTACACCTTC. It encodes CAGGTGDLGGYTF.

The J gene is TRBJ2-5, the V gene TRBV19, with 10 bases that match TRBD1. Germline-derived CDR1 and CDR2 are LNHDA and SQIVND (reference sequence). CDR3 length: 16 amino acids. Trimming cost V 6 bases and J 3 bases; bases outside gene matches: 10. The CDR3 loop reads CASSLSVGQGEETQYF. As DNA, the CDR3 is TGTGCCAGTAGCCTTTCGGTTGGACAGGGGGAAGAGACCCAGTACTTC.

The chain employs TRBV7-9 and TRBJ1-2, with D possibly being TRBD1 (6 bases). Germline CDR1 and CDR2: SEHNR and FQNEAQ (reference sequence). The V and J ends lost 5 bases and 7 bases respectively, with 17 bases between them. This CDR3 is 14 amino acids long. CDR3 bases: TGTGCCAGCAGCCAGGGGACCAGAGGTGGTGGCTACACCTTC. It encodes CASSQGTRGGGYTF.

This chain uses TRBV12-3 or TRBV12-4 with TRBJ1-1; 7 bases fit TRBD1. J gave up 6 bases and V 5 bases, and 6 bases lay outside the gene matches. This CDR3 has 13 amino acids. In nucleotides, the CDR3 is TGTGCCAGCAGTCAAACAGGGGATCCTGAAGCTTTCTTT. The encoded protein is CASSQTGDPEAFF.

The chain combines TRBV7-2 with TRBJ1-1, with D maybe TRBD1 (6 bases). V lost 5 bases, J lost 0 bases, and 16 bases lay in between. CDR3 size: 16 residues. CDR1 is SGHTA, CDR2 FQGNSA, per germline. CDR3 in DNA: TGTGCCAGCAGCAAACAGACAGGCACCCTGAACACTGAAGCTTTCTTT. As protein: CASSKQTGTLNTEAFF.

CDR3 sequence reads: CASSTQGGHTGELFF. The CDR3 bases are TGTGCCAGTAGTACACAGGGGGGGCACACCGGGGAGCTGTTTTTT. J is TRBJ2-2 and V is TRBV19; a possible D gene is TRBD1 (8 bases). V was trimmed by 4 bases and J by 3 bases, leaving 12 bases between them. CDR3 length: 15 amino acids. Germline CDR1 and CDR2: LNHDA and SQIVND (reference sequence).

The chain recombines TRBV28 with TRBJ2-3; D call uncertain. V gave up 5 bases and J gave up 5 bases, with 8 bases separating them. This CDR3 has 12 residues. Germline-derived CDR1 and CDR2 are MDHEN and SYDVKM. The CDR3 spells CASSRRVDTQYF. The CDR3 DNA reads TGTGCCAGCAGTCGAAGAGTAGATACGCAGTATTTT.

V usage is TRBV10-2 and J usage is TRBJ2-5; TRBD2 matches 9 bases. The V gene end was trimmed by 1 base and the J gene end by 2 bases; junction bases not matched to a gene: 5. Germline V CDR1 and CDR2: WSHSY, SAAADI. The CDR3 loop spans 16 amino acids. The CDR3 reads CASSEFPSGMQETQYF. The CDR3 bases are TGCGCCAGCAGTGAGTTCCCTAGCGGGATGCAAGAGACCCAGTACTTC.

The rearrangement links TRBV6-6 to TRBJ2-1; 14 nucleotides agree with TRBD2. This CDR3 is 15 amino acids long. Germline V gives CDR1 MNHNY, CDR2 SVGAGI (reference sequence). V was clipped by 6 bases and J by 7 bases; unmatched bases: 5. CDR3 loop: CASSSGTSGGNEQFF. CDR3 DNA: TGTGCCAGCAGCTCCGGGACTAGCGGGGGAAATGAGCAGTTCTTC.

This chain uses TRBV10-3 with TRBJ1-1; TRBD1 is a possible D gene (5 bases). Germline lookup yields CDR1 ENHRY and CDR2 SYGVKD. The V end lost 0 bases, the J end lost 5 bases, and 13 bases lay between the germline ends. CDR3 size: 15 residues. CDR3 nucleotides: TGTGCCATCAGTGAGTCGAGAGTCGGGGGTACTGAAGCTTTCTTT. Translated: CAISESRVGGTEAFF.

This clone came up once. The CDR3 sequence: CASSLGHGGNEQYF. The CDR3 DNA follows: TGTGCCAGCAGCTTGGGGCATGGAGGTAACGAGCAGTACTTC. The J gene is TRBJ2-7, the V gene TRBV5-5; a possible D gene is TRBD2 (5 bases). The CDR3 length is 14 residues. CDR1 and CDR2 (germline): SGHKS, YYEKEE (reference sequence). V was pared by 0 bases and J by 5 bases, with 12 bases between.

A few counts support this clone. This rearrangement joins TRBV12-5 to TRBJ2-1, with 8 positions matching TRBD1. Germline CDR1 and CDR2: LGHNT and FRNRAP. The V and J ends lost 4 bases and 0 bases, in that order; junction bases with no gene match: 5. This CDR3 spans 16 amino acids. The CDR3 protein is CASGWTQGDSYNEQFF. The CDR3 DNA reads as TGTGCTAGTGGTTGGACACAGGGGGACTCCTACAATGAGCAGTTCTTC.

The rearrangement joins TRBV18 to TRBJ1-6; 9 positions agree with TRBD1. Trimming took 3 bases from V and 7 from J; bases not matched to a gene: 4. Germline V gene sequence: CDR1 KGHSH, CDR2 LQKENI. The CDR3 is made up of 15 amino acids. The CDR3 here is CASSPGQGKNSPLHF. The CDR3 coding sequence is TGTGCCAGCTCACCGGGACAGGGAAAGAATTCACCCCTCCACTTT. The entire variable domain, with the rest obtained from reference TRBV18 and TRBJ1-6, is as follows: NAGVMQNPRHLVRRRGQEARLRCSPMKGHSHVYWYRQLPEEGLKFMVYLQKENIIDESGMPKERFSAEFPKEGPSILRIQQVVRGDSAAYFCASSPGQGKNSPLHFGNGTRLTVT.

V is TRBV29-1 and J is TRBJ2-6; TRBD2 agrees at 8 bases. Germline V gene data show CDR1 as SQVTM and CDR2 as ANQGSEA. J gave up 3 bases and V 6 bases, and 7 bases lay outside the gene matches. This CDR3 region has 15 residues. The CDR3 spells CSVGVSGIGANVLTF. As DNA, the CDR3 is TGCAGCGTGGGGGTTAGCGGGATTGGGGCCAACGTCCTGACTTTC. The whole variable domain, filled in from reference TRBV29-1 and TRBJ2-6, reads SAVISQKPSRDICQRGTSLTIQCQVDSQVTMMFWYRQQPGQSLTLIATANQGSEATYESGFVIDKFPISRPNLTFSTLTVSNMSPEDSSIYLCSVGVSGIGANVLTFGAGSRLTVL.

This clone was found once. CDR3 loop: CASISTSYEQYF. The CDR3 coding sequence is TGTGCCAGCATTAGTACCTCCTACGAGCAGTACTTC. The rearrangement links TRBV2 to TRBJ2-7; the D is unclear. Trimming took 7 bases from V and 0 from J, leaving 7 bases between them. Germline CDR1 and CDR2: SNHLY and FYNNEI. This CDR3 is 12 amino acids long.

The rearrangement links TRBV12-3 or TRBV12-4 to TRBJ1-2, with 7 bases lining up with TRBD1. With V trimmed by 5 bases and J by 6 bases, 6 bases remained unmatched. CDR3 length: 13 amino acids. The CDR3 region has the DNA TGTGCCAGCAGTGACGACAGGGTGCATGGCTACACCTTC. This translates into CASSDDRVHGYTF.

This rearrangement joins TRBV2 to TRBJ2-5; 7 positions match TRBD1. The CDR3 is 15 residues long. The V and J ends lost 9 bases and 4 bases, in that order; junction bases with no gene match: 14. Germline loops: CDR1 SNHLY, CDR2 FYNNEI. CDR3 nucleotide sequence: TGTGCCAGTACTCCGGGACAGTCACGAGGAGAGACCCAGTACTTC. It yields the protein CASTPGQSRGETQYF.

The chain recombines TRBV6-6 with TRBJ1-4; D gene ambiguous. Between the trimmed V and J ends, which lost 10 bases and 5 bases, there was a span of 11 bases. Per the germline V gene, CDR1 is MNHNY and CDR2 is SVGAGI (reference sequence). The CDR3 is made up of 12 amino acids. DNA of the CDR3: TGTGCCACGAAGCAGGCCAATGAAAAACTGTTTTTT. It yields the protein CATKQANEKLFF.